This paragraph reports one TCR beta chain. The time point was: newly diagnosed GD, antithyroid drugs for less than 3 months. Researchers made the TCR library from RNA that was extracted from PBMCs. This sample was included in a study of regulatory T cells in long-lasting Graves disease. CDR3-region Arm-PCR and iRepertoire HTBI primers produced the TCR beta libraries. TCRdb re-called the multiplex PCR reads with MiXCR, one entry per CDR3 protein. The repertoire holds some 500,000 distinct CDR3 sequences, with about 16% as singletons. The same data also went into a second study, on T cells in Graves' hyperthyroidism and ophthalmopathy. From that report: HTBI primers were used for first-round RT-PCR of the TCR CDR3.

Sequencing was performed on peripheral blood mononuclear cells (PBMCs), taken at new diagnosis, from a patient treated with antithyroid drugs. This TCR was sampled from a woman aged 35 to 59 with Graves disease.

DNA for the CDR3: TGTGCCAGTAGTATACAGGGGGAAGATACGCAGTATTTT. Residues: CASSIQGEDTQYF. The chain recombines TRBV19 with TRBJ2-3; 7 nucleotides agree with TRBD1. The CDR3 is 13 amino acids. CDR1 and CDR2 (germline): LNHDA, SQIVND (reference sequence). The V and J ends lost 2 bases and 5 bases, in that order; junction bases with no gene match: 1.